A selection of T cell receptor beta chains follows, all from one sample in a study of T cell repertoires in cytomegalovirus infection. The antigens these receptors bind are not known. TCRdb analysed the reads with MiXCR anew, one entry per CDR3 protein. The table lists roughly 990,000 distinct CDR3 sequences, around 29% of them singletons. Here the sequenced sample was cultured CD8+ T cells from PBMCs, taken from culture after CMV antigen stimulation. The receptors were gathered from a human donor in good health (CMV status not recorded). Some clones in this sample may be carry-over from other donors' samples. The CDR3 runs from the conserved cysteine through the conserved F or W. The D gene is left open where the match is weak. Expanded clones get a size class; other rows say once, few or many, or leave the size out.

J gene: TRBJ2-1; clone size: .; V gene: TRBV11-2; D gene: .; CDR3 DNA: TGTGCCAGCAGCCCTCCGGGCAGGGGCAATGAGCAGTTCTTC; CDR3 protein: CASSPPGRGNEQFF
J gene: TRBJ2-5; clone size: few; V gene: TRBV5-5; D gene: TRBD2; CDR3 DNA: TGTGCCAGCAGCTTAATTGGTAGCGGGGGGGCCCCAGAGACCCAGTACTTC; CDR3 protein: CASSLIGSGGAPETQYF
J gene: TRBJ2-1; clone size: few; V gene: TRBV12-5; D gene: .; CDR3 DNA: TGTGCTAGTGGTTTTGTAAGTTACAATGAGCAGTTCTTC; CDR3 protein: CASGFVSYNEQFF
J gene: TRBJ2-5; clone size: .; V gene: TRBV3-1; D gene: .; CDR3 DNA: TGTGCCAGCAGCCAATTCGATGGGGCGCTAGGTCAAGAGACCCAGTACTTC; CDR3 protein: CASSQFDGALGQETQYF
J gene: TRBJ2-2; clone size: many; V gene: TRBV5-4; D gene: TRBD1; CDR3 DNA: TGTGCCAGCAGCTCCGGGGACAGGGGCCGCCGAAGCACCGGGGAGCTGTTTTTT; CDR3 protein: CASSSGDRGRRSTGELFF
J gene: TRBJ1-2; clone size: many; V gene: TRBV6-5; D gene: .; CDR3 DNA: TGTGCCAGCAGTTATTCGGAACACTTCCCCAGGGCCTATGGCTACACCTTC; CDR3 protein: CASSYSEHFPRAYGYTF
J gene: TRBJ2-1; clone size: .; V gene: TRBV4-1; D gene: TRBD2; CDR3 DNA: TGCGCCAGCAGCCAAGGTAGGCTAGCGGGGAATGAGCAGTTCTTC; CDR3 protein: CASSQGRLAGNEQFF
J gene: TRBJ2-3; clone size: few; V gene: TRBV7-2; D gene: TRBD2; CDR3 DNA: TGTGCCAGCAGCCCTAGGTGGCGGGGGGGCACAGATACGCAGTATTTT; CDR3 protein: CASSPRWRGGTDTQYF
J gene: TRBJ2-3; clone size: .; V gene: TRBV7-6; D gene: TRBD1; CDR3 DNA: TGTGCCAGCAGCCAGACAGGGTCGGGCCCACCAGATACGCAGTATTTT; CDR3 protein: CASSQTGSGPPDTQYF
J gene: TRBJ2-1; clone size: .; V gene: TRBV6-2/TRBV6-3; D gene: .; CDR3 DNA: TGTGCCAGCAGTTACGGGCTAGCCGATGAGCAGTTCTTC; CDR3 protein: CASSYGLADEQFF
J gene: TRBJ1-2; clone size: .; V gene: TRBV12-3/TRBV12-4; D gene: .; CDR3 DNA: TGTGCCAGCAGCTCTACTGGACAGTCTTATGGCTACACCTTC; CDR3 protein: CASSSTGQSYGYTF
J gene: TRBJ2-3; clone size: few; V gene: TRBV24-1; D gene: TRBD2; CDR3 DNA: TGTGCCACCAGTGATGGGAGGGGACCAAGCACAGATACGCAGTATTTT; CDR3 protein: CATSDGRGPSTDTQYF
J gene: TRBJ1-6; clone size: few; V gene: TRBV4-1; D gene: .; CDR3 DNA: TGCGCCAGCAGCCAATTGATGGATTCACCCCTCCACTTT; CDR3 protein: CASSQLMDSPLHF
J gene: TRBJ1-1; clone size: many; V gene: TRBV7-2; D gene: .; CDR3 DNA: TGTGCCAGCAGCATACCCGGGACGGCTCTTGGAGCTTTCTTT; CDR3 protein: CASSIPGTALGAFF
J gene: TRBJ2-3; clone size: few; V gene: TRBV19; D gene: .; CDR3 DNA: TGTGCCAGTAGTATACTTTGGGGGATAACCAATCATCCAGATACGCAGTATTTT; CDR3 protein: CASSILWGITNHPDTQYF
J gene: TRBJ1-1; clone size: .; V gene: TRBV10-2; D gene: TRBD1; CDR3 DNA: TGCGCCAGCCCTACAGGGGTAGGGGACATGAACACTGAAGCTTTCTTT; CDR3 protein: CASPTGVGDMNTEAFF
J gene: TRBJ2-3; clone size: .; V gene: TRBV27; D gene: TRBD1; CDR3 DNA: TGTGCCAGCAGTAGCCGGGACAGGGGGCTGACAGATACGCAGTATTTT; CDR3 protein: CASSSRDRGLTDTQYF
J gene: TRBJ2-5; clone size: few; V gene: TRBV7-6; D gene: .; CDR3 DNA: TGTGCCAGCAGCTTAGGACACGACGGGGAGACCCAGTACTTC; CDR3 protein: CASSLGHDGETQYF
J gene: TRBJ1-6; clone size: .; V gene: TRBV11-2; D gene: TRBD1; CDR3 DNA: TGTGCCAGCAGCTTAGATTCATTCGCGGCAGGGGGAAAGTCCTATAATTCACCCCTCCACTTT; CDR3 protein: CASSLDSFAAGGKSYNSPLHF
J gene: TRBJ2-2; clone size: few; V gene: TRBV4-3; D gene: .; CDR3 DNA: TGCGCCAGCAGCCAAGATGATCCAATGGTGTTTTTGACCGGGGAGCTGTTTTTT; CDR3 protein: CASSQDDPMVFLTGELFF
J gene: TRBJ2-7; clone size: few; V gene: TRBV27; D gene: .; CDR3 DNA: TGTGCCAGCAACCCCACGGCCGGCAGATCCTACGAGCAGTACTTC; CDR3 protein: CASNPTAGRSYEQYF
J gene: TRBJ1-5; clone size: once; V gene: TRBV18; D gene: .; CDR3 DNA: TGTGCCAGCTCCTGGGACGATCAGCCCCAGCATTTT; CDR3 protein: CASSWDDQPQHF
J gene: TRBJ1-2; clone size: .; V gene: TRBV2; D gene: .; CDR3 DNA: TGTGCCAGCATAACGGGGGCATATGGCTACACCTTC; CDR3 protein: CASITGAYGYTF
J gene: TRBJ2-7; clone size: .; V gene: TRBV5-1; D gene: .; CDR3 DNA: TGCGCCAGCAGCTTGGATAGGCTAGATTCCAACGAGCAGTACTTC; CDR3 protein: CASSLDRLDSNEQYF
J gene: TRBJ1-2; clone size: .; V gene: TRBV19; D gene: .; CDR3 DNA: TGTGCCAGTAGGTCACAGTGGAAGGGCAACTATGGCTACACCTTC; CDR3 protein: CASRSQWKGNYGYTF
J gene: TRBJ2-3; clone size: many; V gene: TRBV12-3/TRBV12-4; D gene: .; CDR3 DNA: TGTGCCAGCAGTTTAGCGGTCGGTTACACAGATACGCAGTATTTT; CDR3 protein: CASSLAVGYTDTQYF
J gene: TRBJ2-7; clone size: .; V gene: TRBV27; D gene: TRBD2; CDR3 DNA: TGTGCCAGCAGTCAAAGAGCGGGGGGACTATACGAGCAGTACTTC; CDR3 protein: CASSQRAGGLYEQYF
J gene: TRBJ1-5; clone size: few; V gene: TRBV24-1; D gene: TRBD1; CDR3 DNA: TGTGCCACCAGCGGGACAGGGAGAAGCAATCAGCCCCAGCATTTT; CDR3 protein: CATSGTGRSNQPQHF
J gene: TRBJ2-1; clone size: .; V gene: TRBV7-6; D gene: TRBD2; CDR3 DNA: TGTGCCAGCAGCTTACCGCACACCCAGCGGGGGGAGGCGGTTGAGCAGTTCTTC; CDR3 protein: CASSLPHTQRGEAVEQFF
J gene: TRBJ2-3; clone size: .; V gene: TRBV20-1; D gene: .; CDR3 DNA: TGCAGTGCTAGAGAGCCAGATGTTCCCACGGCCACAGATACGCAGTATTTT; CDR3 protein: CSAREPDVPTATDTQYF
J gene: TRBJ1-5; clone size: .; V gene: TRBV7-9; D gene: .; CDR3 DNA: TGTGTCAGCAGCTTAGGCGACCGGTTGGGGGGGGCATTTAATCAGCCCCAGCATTTT; CDR3 protein: CVSSLGDRLGGAFNQPQHF
J gene: TRBJ1-2; clone size: .; V gene: TRBV7-9; D gene: .; CDR3 DNA: TGTGCCAGCAGCTCCTCCGGACTTCAACTTTCTAACTATGGCTACACCTTC; CDR3 protein: CASSSSGLQLSNYGYTF
J gene: TRBJ2-5; clone size: many; V gene: TRBV7-8; D gene: .; CDR3 DNA: TGTGCCAGCATCCCCGGGATAAGGGGGGGAGTACAAGAGACCCAGTACTTC; CDR3 protein: CASIPGIRGGVQETQYF
J gene: TRBJ1-2; clone size: few; V gene: TRBV19; D gene: TRBD1; CDR3 DNA: TGTGCCACTCTCGGGACAGTCTATGGCTACACCTTC; CDR3 protein: CATLGTVYGYTF
J gene: TRBJ1-5; clone size: .; V gene: TRBV11-2; D gene: .; CDR3 DNA: TGTGCCAGCAGCTTACTACAGGGCCCCAATCAGCCCCAGCATTTT; CDR3 protein: CASSLLQGPNQPQHF
J gene: TRBJ2-7; clone size: few; V gene: TRBV5-4; D gene: .; CDR3 DNA: TGTGCCAGCAGCTTGCCCGACGGTCGACGGCAGTACTTC; CDR3 protein: CASSLPDGRRQYF
J gene: TRBJ2-2; clone size: .; V gene: TRBV6-5; D gene: TRBD1; CDR3 DNA: TGTGCCAGCAGTCCTCGACAGGGAGACGGGGAGCTGTTTTTT; CDR3 protein: CASSPRQGDGELFF
J gene: TRBJ2-7; clone size: .; V gene: TRBV7-9; D gene: .; CDR3 DNA: TGTGCCAGCAGCTTCGGGATAGGTCTGGGCTCGTACGAGCAGTACTTC; CDR3 protein: CASSFGIGLGSYEQYF
J gene: TRBJ2-4; clone size: few; V gene: TRBV6-2/TRBV6-3; D gene: .; CDR3 DNA: TGTGCCAGCAGTTCCCTATGGGACACCTTAGCCAAAAACATTCAGTACTTC; CDR3 protein: CASSSLWDTLAKNIQYF
J gene: TRBJ2-3; clone size: many; V gene: TRBV7-4; D gene: .; CDR3 DNA: TGTGCCAGCAGCCTCGGGTGGGATAGCACAGATACGCAGTATTTT; CDR3 protein: CASSLGWDSTDTQYF
J gene: TRBJ2-4; clone size: .; V gene: TRBV6-5; D gene: .; CDR3 DNA: TGTGCCAGCAGTTTCCCGACTAGTATAGCCAAAAACATTCAGTACTTC; CDR3 protein: CASSFPTSIAKNIQYF
J gene: TRBJ2-3; clone size: many; V gene: TRBV7-9; D gene: TRBD2; CDR3 DNA: TGTGCCAGCAGCTCAATGGGGGGGAAAGCCACAGATACGCAGTATTTT; CDR3 protein: CASSSMGGKATDTQYF
J gene: TRBJ2-3; clone size: .; V gene: TRBV7-9; D gene: TRBD2; CDR3 DNA: TGTGCCAGCAGCTTTAGGGGGGTGCGGGGGGCCCGCACAGATACGCAGTATTTT; CDR3 protein: CASSFRGVRGARTDTQYF
J gene: TRBJ1-2; clone size: .; V gene: TRBV27; D gene: .; CDR3 DNA: TGTGCCAGCAGCCCCGCGGGGGGGCACTATGGCTACACCTTC; CDR3 protein: CASSPAGGHYGYTF
J gene: TRBJ2-6; clone size: few; V gene: TRBV7-9; D gene: TRBD1; CDR3 DNA: TGTGCCAGCAGCTTTACAGGGGGCTCTGGGGCCAACGTCCTGACTTTC; CDR3 protein: CASSFTGGSGANVLTF
J gene: TRBJ2-1; clone size: few; V gene: TRBV7-6; D gene: .; CDR3 DNA: TGTGCCAGCTCGACCGTACGTCGCTCCTACAATGAGCAGTTCTTC; CDR3 protein: CASSTVRRSYNEQFF
J gene: TRBJ2-7; clone size: .; V gene: TRBV19; D gene: .; CDR3 DNA: TGTGCCAGTAGTATCGGCGGAGGGTACGAGCAGTACTTC; CDR3 protein: CASSIGGGYEQYF
J gene: TRBJ1-4; clone size: .; V gene: TRBV10-3; D gene: .; CDR3 DNA: TGTGCCATCAGTGAGAGGGGTGAAAAACTGTTTTTT; CDR3 protein: CAISERGEKLFF
J gene: TRBJ1-2; clone size: .; V gene: TRBV27; D gene: TRBD1; CDR3 DNA: TGTGCCAGCAGTCCTACCCTTCTGGGACAGGGGGTTCACTATGGCTACACCTTC; CDR3 protein: CASSPTLLGQGVHYGYTF
J gene: TRBJ2-1; clone size: once; V gene: TRBV15; D gene: .; CDR3 DNA: TGTGCCACCAGCAGAGTACAGGTTACGTTAGGGAGTTCAGATGAGCAGTTCTTC; CDR3 protein: CATSRVQVTLGSSDEQFF
J gene: TRBJ2-1; clone size: few; V gene: TRBV7-2; D gene: .; CDR3 DNA: TGTGCCAGCAGCATTGGGCCGATCTCCTACAATGAGCAGTTCTTC; CDR3 protein: CASSIGPISYNEQFF
J gene: TRBJ2-5; clone size: once; V gene: TRBV29-1; D gene: TRBD1; CDR3 DNA: TGCAGCGCCGCCGGACAGGGGGAGACCCAGTACTTC; CDR3 protein: CSAAGQGETQYF
J gene: TRBJ1-1; clone size: .; V gene: TRBV7-9; D gene: .; CDR3 DNA: TGTGCCAGCAGCTTAGGGGGAGAATTCGGTGAAGCTTTCTTT; CDR3 protein: CASSLGGEFGEAFF
J gene: TRBJ2-5; clone size: .; V gene: TRBV6-1; D gene: TRBD1; CDR3 DNA: TGTGCCAGCAGTGAAGTTGACAGGGTAGAGACCCAGTACTTC; CDR3 protein: CASSEVDRVETQYF
J gene: TRBJ2-1; clone size: large; V gene: TRBV20-1; D gene: .; CDR3 DNA: TGCAGTGCTCCCTGGGAGCGCGACTACAATGAGCAGTTCTTC; CDR3 protein: CSAPWERDYNEQFF
J gene: TRBJ2-3; clone size: many; V gene: TRBV6-1; D gene: TRBD2; CDR3 DNA: TGTGCCAGCAGTGACCGGGGGGGCGCAGATACGCAGTATTTT; CDR3 protein: CASSDRGGADTQYF
J gene: TRBJ2-5; clone size: few; V gene: TRBV27; D gene: .; CDR3 DNA: TGTGCCAGCAGTTCGCAAAGGGAAGAGACCCAGTACTTC; CDR3 protein: CASSSQREETQYF